Below, 8 T cell receptor beta chains from the same sample are listed, as sequenced in a study of T cells in Graves' hyperthyroidism and ophthalmopathy. Amplified TCR beta CDR3 regions came from RNA transcripts. A set of HTBI primers served as the primers for a first-round RT-PCR of the TCR CDR3. One entry per CDR3 protein results from TCRdb running MiXCR on the multiplex PCR reads. The data contain hundreds of thousands of distinct CDR3 sequences, less than 15% of them singletons. Material: blood. Receptor source: a woman aged 18-29 years with Graves' hyperthyroidism.

This clonotype was recorded many times. CDR3 loop: CASSTRPGQTSFDDGYTF. CDR3 coding DNA: TGTGCCAGCAGTACTCGGCCGGGGCAAACCTCATTTGACGATGGCTACACCTTC. The chain recombines TRBV6-1 with TRBJ1-2; maybe TRBD1 (5 bases). The germline V gene has CDR1 MNHNS and CDR2 SASEGT. Trimming removed 5 bases at V and 6 bases at J, with 28 bases between. The CDR3 has 18 amino acids.

This clonotype has more than one count but fewer than ten. V usage is TRBV5-1 and J usage is TRBJ1-4, with 9 nucleotides matching TRBD1. CDR3 length: 16 residues. CDR1 is SGHRS, CDR2 YFSETQ, per germline. With 4 bases clipped from V and 2 bases from J, the junction kept 6 bases outside the gene matches. CDR3 nucleotide sequence: TGCGCCAGCAGCATTGGACAGGGGCTTACTAATGAAAAACTGTTTTTT. Its translation: CASSIGQGLTNEKLFF.

This clonotype has ten or more counts. The chain recombines TRBV20-1 with TRBJ1-5; 8 bases are a match to TRBD1. The trim removed 0 bases at V and 1 base at J, leaving 11 bases unmatched. CDR1 and CDR2 (germline): DFQATT, SNEGSKA (reference sequence). The CDR3 has 18 amino acids. This chain's CDR3 is CSARDGQGAPVSNQPQHF. CDR3 nucleotides: TGCAGTGCTAGAGATGGGCAGGGGGCCCCTGTCAGCAATCAGCCCCAGCATTTT.

This clonotype was seen at least ten times. The rearrangement uses TRBV6-2 or TRBV6-3 and TRBJ1-5; D is undetermined. Trimming left V 5 bases short and J 0 bases short, with 14 bases between. This CDR3 has 16 amino acids. Germline CDR1 is MNHEY and CDR2 is SVGEGT. CDR3 loop: CASSHDPGSSNQPQHF. The CDR3 DNA reads as TGTGCCAGCAGTCACGACCCGGGATCTAGCAATCAGCCCCAGCATTTT.

In its sample, this clonotype was seen many times. The genes are TRBV20-1 and TRBJ1-4; 7 positions agree with TRBD1. With 6 bases clipped from V and 7 bases from J, the junction kept 8 bases outside the gene matches. The CDR3 loop spans 13 amino acids. Germline V gene lookup returns CDR1 DFQATT and CDR2 SNEGSKA (reference sequence). DNA for the CDR3: TGCAGTGCATCCGGGACAGAGGGTGAAAAACTGTTTTTT. It encodes CSASGTEGEKLFF.

This chain links TRBV7-9 with TRBJ1-2; 7 bases agree with TRBD1. The V and J ends lost 2 bases and 8 bases, in that order; junction bases with no gene match: 8. This CDR3 has 14 amino acids. Germline values: CDR1 SEHNR, CDR2 FQNEAQ (reference sequence). CDR3 protein: CASSLSQGPGGYTF. The CDR3 DNA sequence: TGTGCCAGCAGCTTATCACAGGGGCCCGGAGGCTACACCTTC.

This clonotype was picked up a small number of times. J is TRBJ2-7 and V is TRBV6-1; the D gene is possibly TRBD1 (6 bases). With 9 bases removed from V and 4 bases from J, the gap between germline ends came to 7 bases. The V gene's germline CDR1 is MNHNS and CDR2 SASEGT. The CDR3 has 10 amino acids. The CDR3 sequence: CASGTYEQYF. The CDR3 DNA sequence: TGTGCCAGTGGGACATACGAGCAGTACTTC.

In its sample, this clonotype was seen a few times. The chain has TRBV7-3 and TRBJ1-1; D ambiguous. CDR1 is SGHTA, CDR2 FQGTGA, per germline. V lost 0 bases and J lost 5, with 13 bases in between. CDR3 length: 15 residues. CDR3 in amino acids: CASSLTRRERTEAFF. DNA of the CDR3: TGTGCCAGCAGCTTAACACGGAGGGAAAGAACTGAAGCTTTCTTT.